This TCR beta chain was identified during a study of blood T cell repertoires in COVID-19. Study-wide context: From the United States, Italy and Spain came samples of acute and convalescent COVID-19. PBMCs, B-cell-depleted T cells, or T cells provided the cDNA or gDNA that made up the material.

Assay used: immunoSEQ multiplex PCR; TCRdb lists only in-frame clones, some missing. This table holds over 130,000 clones, around 78% found once. Specimen: peripheral blood. The sequence derives from a woman of 80 years or more with active or convalescent COVID-19.

The CDR3 reads CASTLAGTPGNEQFF. In nucleotides, the CDR3 is TGTGCCAGCACCCTTGCGGGCACCCCTGGCAATGAGCAGTTCTTC. The chain couples TRBV6-5 to TRBJ2-1; possibly TRBD2 for D (5 bases). Germline CDR1 reads MNHEY; CDR2 reads SVGAGI. The CDR3 has 15 residues. V lost 7 bases and J lost 6, with 19 bases in between.